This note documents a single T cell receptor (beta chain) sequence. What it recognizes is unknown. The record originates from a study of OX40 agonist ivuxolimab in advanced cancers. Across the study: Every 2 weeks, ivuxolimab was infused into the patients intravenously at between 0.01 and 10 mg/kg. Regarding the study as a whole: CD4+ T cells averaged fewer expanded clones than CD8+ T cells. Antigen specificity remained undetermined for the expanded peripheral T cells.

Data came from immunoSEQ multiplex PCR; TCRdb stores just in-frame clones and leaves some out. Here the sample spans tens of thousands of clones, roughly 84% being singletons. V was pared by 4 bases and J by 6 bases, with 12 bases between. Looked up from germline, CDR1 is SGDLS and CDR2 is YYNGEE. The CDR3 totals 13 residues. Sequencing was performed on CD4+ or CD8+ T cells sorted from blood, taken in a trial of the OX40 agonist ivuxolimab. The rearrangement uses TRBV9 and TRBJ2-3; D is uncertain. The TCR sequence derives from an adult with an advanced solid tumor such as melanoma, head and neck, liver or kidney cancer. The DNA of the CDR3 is TGTGCCAGCAGCCCTCCGTCATTTGATACGCAGTATTTT. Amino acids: CASSPPSFDTQYF.